This TCR beta chain was observed in a study of blood T cells in healthy people across ages. Study overall: Roughly one uniquely barcoded beta molecule per two T cells was captured.

The second PCR ran about 6 to 12 cycles with a sample-barcoded 5' primer and J-beta primers. Each CDR3 protein gets one entry after TCRdb re-called the 5' RACE reads with MiXCR. The sample lists just over 800,000 distinct CDR3 sequences, 60% to 80% occurring once. The individuals who served as donors were healthy Caucasians living in Russia, aged about 6 to 95. The amount of total RNA extracted per sample was at least 6 micrograms. Note on this clonotype: Antigen unknown.

Overall study results and limits: Significant beta diversity loss was already apparent by age approximately 40, declining roughly linearly.

The TCR comes from a young man in good health. The sample was blood.

CDR3 DNA sequence: TGCGCCAGCAGCCCGGTTCAGGGAGTGAACACTGAAGCTTTCTTT. This sequence encodes CASSPVQGVNTEAFF. The chain recombines TRBV4-1 with TRBJ1-1, with a weak D call TRBD1 (5 bases). The germline V gene has CDR1 MGHRA and CDR2 YSYEKL. CDR3 length equals 15 residues. V lost 4 bases to trimming and J lost 0 bases, with 12 bases between them.